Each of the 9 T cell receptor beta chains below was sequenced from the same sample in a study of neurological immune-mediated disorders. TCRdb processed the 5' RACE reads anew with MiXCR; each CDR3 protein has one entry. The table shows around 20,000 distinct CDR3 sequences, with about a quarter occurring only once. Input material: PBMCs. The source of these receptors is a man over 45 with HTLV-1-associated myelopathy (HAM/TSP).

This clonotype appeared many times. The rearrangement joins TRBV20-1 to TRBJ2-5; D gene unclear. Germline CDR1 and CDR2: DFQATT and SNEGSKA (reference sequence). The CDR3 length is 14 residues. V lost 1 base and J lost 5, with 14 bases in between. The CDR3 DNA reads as TGCAGTGCTAGAGGGGCGGTGCTATTGGAGACCCAGTACTTC. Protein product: CSARGAVLLETQYF.

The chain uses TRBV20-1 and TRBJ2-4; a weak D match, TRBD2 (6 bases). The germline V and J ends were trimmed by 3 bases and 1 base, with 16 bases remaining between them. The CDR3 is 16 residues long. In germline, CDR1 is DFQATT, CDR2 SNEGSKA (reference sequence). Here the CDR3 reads CSASAGSSGAKNIQYF. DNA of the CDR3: TGCAGTGCTAGCGCGGGGTCATCCGGGGCCAAAAACATTCAGTACTTC.

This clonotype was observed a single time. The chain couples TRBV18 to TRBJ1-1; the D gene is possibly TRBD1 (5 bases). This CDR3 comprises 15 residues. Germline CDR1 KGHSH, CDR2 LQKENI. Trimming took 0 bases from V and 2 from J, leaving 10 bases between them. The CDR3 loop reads CASSPPAGPNTEAFF. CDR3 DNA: TGTGCCAGCTCACCACCGGCAGGGCCCAACACTGAAGCTTTCTTT.

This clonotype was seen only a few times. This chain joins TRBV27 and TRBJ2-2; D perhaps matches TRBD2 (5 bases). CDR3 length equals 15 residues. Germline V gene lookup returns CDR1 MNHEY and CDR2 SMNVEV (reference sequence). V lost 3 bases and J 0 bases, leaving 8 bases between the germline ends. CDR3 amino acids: CASSFLRANTGELFF. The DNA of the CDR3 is TGTGCCAGCAGTTTTTTGAGGGCGAACACCGGGGAGCTGTTTTTT.

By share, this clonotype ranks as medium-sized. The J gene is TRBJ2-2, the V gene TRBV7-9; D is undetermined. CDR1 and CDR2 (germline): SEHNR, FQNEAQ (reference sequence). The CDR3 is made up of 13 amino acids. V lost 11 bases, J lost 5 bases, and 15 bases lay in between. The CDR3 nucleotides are TGTGCCCGCCTCGCACAGAGAACCGGGGAGCTGTTTTTT. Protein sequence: CARLAQRTGELFF.

CDR3: CASSFQGYRTEAFF. The CDR3, as DNA: TGTGCCAGCAGCTTCCAGGGGTATAGGACTGAAGCTTTCTTT. V is TRBV7-2 and J is TRBJ1-1; a possible D gene is TRBD1 (6 bases). CDR1 is SGHTA and CDR2 is FQGNSA in the germline V gene. The CDR3 covers 14 residues. Trimming took off 3 bases at V and 5 bases at J, with 13 bases between the two ends.

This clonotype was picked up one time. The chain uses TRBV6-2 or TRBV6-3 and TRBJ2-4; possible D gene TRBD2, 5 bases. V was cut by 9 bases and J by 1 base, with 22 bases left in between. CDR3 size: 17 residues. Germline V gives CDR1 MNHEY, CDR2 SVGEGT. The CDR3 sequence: CASTGSQAFGAKNIQYF. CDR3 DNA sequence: TGTGCCAGTACGGGATCGCAGGCCTTTGGGGCCAAAAACATTCAGTACTTC.

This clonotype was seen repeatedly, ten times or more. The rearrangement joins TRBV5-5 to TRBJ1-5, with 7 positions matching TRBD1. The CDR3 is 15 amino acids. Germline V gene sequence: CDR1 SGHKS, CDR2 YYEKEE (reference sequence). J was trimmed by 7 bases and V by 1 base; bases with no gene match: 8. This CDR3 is CASSLSTGVSQPQHF. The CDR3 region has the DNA TGTGCCAGCAGCTTGTCCACAGGGGTAAGCCAGCCCCAGCATTTT.

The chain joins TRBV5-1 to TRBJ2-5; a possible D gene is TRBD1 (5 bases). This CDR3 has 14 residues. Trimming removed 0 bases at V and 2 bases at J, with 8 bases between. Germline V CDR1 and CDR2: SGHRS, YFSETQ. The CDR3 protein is CASSLASGQETQYF. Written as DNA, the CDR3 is TGCGCCAGCAGCTTGGCTTCAGGGCAAGAGACCCAGTACTTC.